A single sample gave rise to the 24 T cell receptor beta chains below, sequenced in a study of blood T cell repertoires in COVID-19. Produced via immunoSEQ multiplex PCR; TCRdb's table is partial and in-frame only. The table shows more than 95,000 clones, with approximately 74% occurring only once. The sample was peripheral blood. The receptor source for this set is a man between 60 and 75 years old with acute or convalescent COVID-19.

The chain uses TRBV29-1 and TRBJ1-1; 7 bases are a match to TRBD1. This CDR3 is built from 13 residues. Germline assignment: CDR1 SQVTM and CDR2 ANQGSEA. V was pared by 7 bases and J by 0 bases, with 5 bases of the junction left unmatched. The CDR3 loop is CSALGQLNTEAFF. The CDR3 nucleotides are TGCAGCGCCCTGGGACAGTTGAACACTGAAGCTTTCTTT.

A single count supports this clone. The chain employs TRBV5-3 and TRBJ2-3; TRBD2 matches at 12 bases. TRBV5-3 is an ORF, and what it does is uncertain. Trimming cost V 4 bases and J 4 bases; bases outside gene matches: 13. The CDR3 is 18 amino acids. The CDR3 DNA reads TGTGCCAGAAGCCCGTCAGGAAGACTAGCGGGAGTCCCAGATACGCAGTATTTT. It is translated as CARSPSGRLAGVPDTQYF.

This chain links TRBV9 with TRBJ2-7; the D gene is possibly TRBD1 (5 bases). Trimming shortened V by 3 bases and J by 5 bases, and 9 bases separated the two germline ends. There are 12 residues in the CDR3. CDR1 and CDR2 (germline): SGDLS, YYNGEE. CDR3 DNA: TGTGCCAGCAGCGACCAGGGAAACGAGCAGTACTTC. Translating it yields CASSDQGNEQYF.

This chain connects TRBV19 to TRBJ2-7; TRBD1 is a possible D gene (6 bases). The CDR3 sequence is 15 residues long. Trimming took 3 bases from V and 1 from J, leaving 13 bases between them. Germline CDR1 LNHDA, CDR2 SQIVND (reference sequence). CDR3 residues: CASSMTQGDSYEQYF. CDR3 nucleotide sequence: TGTGCCAGTAGTATGACACAGGGAGATTCCTACGAGCAGTACTTC.

The V and J genes are TRBV30 and TRBJ1-1; 12 bases are a match to TRBD1. The germline CDR1 and CDR2 sequences are GTSNPN and SVGIG (reference sequence). V shed 5 bases, J shed 10 bases, and the junction held 5 bases outside the gene matches. The CDR3 has 12 amino acids. The CDR3 DNA is TGTGCCTGGGGGACAGGGGGCCCGGCAGCTTTCTTT. Its translation is CAWGTGGPAAFF.

The chain joins TRBV5-1 to TRBJ1-2; D is ambiguous. This CDR3 contains 14 residues. V lost 4 bases and J 6 bases, leaving 16 bases between the germline ends. Germline V gene sequence: CDR1 SGHRS, CDR2 YFSETQ. Here the CDR3 DNA reads TGCGCCAGCAGCGTAGGAGCGGAAGGTGATGGCTACACCTTC. Protein sequence: CASSVGAEGDGYTF.

The chain couples TRBV11-3 to TRBJ2-7, with TRBD2 matching 10 bases. The V gene's germline CDR1 is SGHNT and CDR2 YENEEA. The CDR3 is 12 residues long. Unmatched junction bases numbered 3, after V lost 9 bases and J lost 4 bases. The CDR3 region is CASSGRSYEQYF. CDR3 sequence (DNA): TGTGCCAGTAGCGGGAGGTCTTACGAGCAGTACTTC.

This clone was seen once. The chain combines TRBV3-1 (or the pseudogene TRBV3-2) with TRBJ2-1; 7 bases map to TRBD1. Germline CDR1 is LGHDT and CDR2 is YNNKEL (reference sequence). The CDR3 runs to 17 residues. Trimming cost V 0 bases and J 5 bases; bases outside gene matches: 10. CDR3 in amino acids: CASSQDSVRGRHNEQFF. CDR3 in DNA: TGTGCCAGCAGCCAAGATTCGGTCAGGGGGAGACACAATGAGCAGTTCTTC.

This clone was seen a single time. This rearrangement joins TRBV2 to TRBJ1-5; 7 bases are a match to TRBD1. CDR1 is SNHLY and CDR2 is FYNNEI in the germline V gene. The CDR3 spans 19 residues. With 4 bases clipped from V and 0 bases from J, the junction kept 15 bases outside the gene matches. The CDR3 coding sequence is TGTGCCAGCAGTGCCCTCACCTTAGGGGGCCGTTATAGCAATCAGCCCCAGCATTTT. Translated: CASSALTLGGRYSNQPQHF.

The chain recombines TRBV4-1 with TRBJ1-5; tentatively, D is TRBD1 (5 bases). There are 16 residues in the CDR3. V was shortened by 0 bases and J by 3 bases, with 12 bases between the two germline ends. Germline CDR1 and CDR2: MGHRA and YSYEKL. As DNA, the CDR3 is TGCGCCAGCAGCCAAGATCGCCGGGGGGACAATCAGCCCCAGCATTTT. It translates to CASSQDRRGDNQPQHF.

The rearrangement uses TRBV13 and TRBJ1-1, with 7 bases that match TRBD1. After removal of 5 bases from V and 7 bases from J, the junction contained 7 bases not matched to a gene. This CDR3 has 13 amino acids. Germline V gives CDR1 PRHDT, CDR2 FYEKMQ (reference sequence). The CDR3 protein is CASSQQGKGEAFF. For the CDR3, the DNA is TGTGCCAGCAGCCAACAGGGGAAAGGTGAAGCTTTCTTT.

V usage is TRBV5-1 and J usage is TRBJ2-5; 7 bases agree with TRBD2. CDR1 and CDR2 (germline): SGHRS, YFSETQ. Unmatched junction bases numbered 8, after V lost 4 bases and J lost 2 bases. The CDR3 has 15 amino acids. CDR3 bases: TGCGCCAGCAGCGATGTACTAGCGCCACAAGAGACCCAGTACTTC. This codes for CASSDVLAPQETQYF.

The CDR3 coding sequence is TGCGCCAGCAGCTTGATGGCGGGAGTAGAAGAGACCCAGTACTTC. Its protein is CASSLMAGVEETQYF. The rearrangement uses TRBV5-1 and TRBJ2-5; 7 positions match TRBD2. Germline CDR1 is SGHRS and CDR2 is YFSETQ. This CDR3 has 15 residues. V dropped 1 base and J dropped 3; count of bases not matched to a gene: 6.

This clone was counted between two and nine times. V gene TRBV5-1 combines with J gene TRBJ1-1; unclear D gene. CDR3 length equals 11 residues. Germline V gene data show CDR1 as SGHRS and CDR2 as YFSETQ. Trimming took off 0 bases at V and 8 bases at J, with 5 bases between the two ends. Here the CDR3 reads CASSLGREAFF. CDR3 DNA: TGCGCCAGCAGCTTGGGTCGGGAAGCTTTCTTT.

The rearrangement joins TRBV5-1 to TRBJ1-6; 10 bases are shared with TRBD1. The length of the CDR3 is 17 residues. Germline lookup yields CDR1 SGHRS and CDR2 YFSETQ. The ends lost 3 bases at V and 3 bases at J; junction bases unmatched: 6. The CDR3 sequence: CASSSSTGGLYNSPLHF. CDR3 sequence (DNA): TGCGCCAGCAGCTCGTCGACAGGGGGCCTCTATAATTCACCCCTCCACTTT.

V usage is TRBV7-3 and J usage is TRBJ2-5; D call uncertain. CDR3 length equals 15 residues. CDR1 is SGHTA and CDR2 is FQGTGA in the germline V gene. With 1 base removed from V and 5 bases from J, the gap between germline ends came to 14 bases. In nucleotides, the CDR3 is TGTGCCAGCAGCTTAAGTCCAGGTCCCAGGGAGACCCAGTACTTC. Its protein is CASSLSPGPRETQYF.

The CDR3 DNA follows: TGCGCCAGCAGTCCTAGGGGGTTTAGTGGCTACACCTTC. It encodes CASSPRGFSGYTF. The chain carries TRBV10-1 and TRBJ1-2; maybe TRBD1 (6 bases). CDR3 length: 13 amino acids. Germline values: CDR1 WNHNN, CDR2 SYGVQD (reference sequence). Trimming shortened V by 5 bases and J by 7 bases, and 14 bases separated the two germline ends.

This chain uses TRBV2 with TRBJ1-2; 10 nucleotides match TRBD1. The germline CDR1 and CDR2 sequences are SNHLY and FYNNEI. CDR3 size: 12 residues. Losses at the gene ends were 6 bases for V and 10 bases for J; bases not matched to a gene: 5. The CDR3 coding sequence is TGTGCCAGCAGCGGGACAGGGGCGGACTACACCTTC. Protein: CASSGTGADYTF.

This clone appeared a few times. The chain has TRBV29-1 and TRBJ1-1; D is perhaps TRBD1 (6 bases). Germline CDR1 is SQVTM and CDR2 is ANQGSEA. The ends were cut back, 5 bases at V and 2 bases at J, with 15 bases in the middle. The CDR3 is 14 amino acids. The CDR3 loop reads CSVWGGSPNTEAFF. The CDR3 DNA reads as TGCAGCGTTTGGGGGGGCAGTCCAAACACTGAAGCTTTCTTT.

In this sample, this clone turned up a few times. The chain combines TRBV25-1 with TRBJ2-1, with D hard to call. Germline V gene sequence: CDR1 MGHDK, CDR2 SYGVNS. The germline V and J ends were trimmed by 6 bases and 0 bases, with 15 bases remaining between them. This CDR3 contains 16 residues. This CDR3 is CASSGWSASSYNEQFF. DNA of the CDR3: TGTGCCAGCAGCGGGTGGAGCGCTAGCTCCTACAATGAGCAGTTCTTC.

The chain has TRBV21-1 and TRBJ2-5; the D call in the table, TRBD1, was not verified against the DNA. TRBV21-1 is a recognized pseudogene. The CDR3 runs to 13 residues. In nucleotides, the CDR3 is TGTGCCAGCAACCCTAGGGGAATAGAGACCCAGTACTTC. Amino acid sequence: CASNPRGIETQYF.

This chain joins TRBV6-1 and TRBJ1-4; D is unclear. The V gene lost 0 bases and the J gene lost 0 bases, with 8 bases spanning the gap. The CDR3 is 16 residues long. Germline V CDR1 and CDR2: MNHNS, SASEGT. This CDR3 reads CASSEARKATNEKLFF. The CDR3 nucleotides read TGTGCCAGCAGTGAAGCGAGAAAAGCAACTAATGAAAAACTGTTTTTT.

The chain combines TRBV11-2 with TRBJ1-3, with D hard to call. V lost 3 bases and J lost 4, with 7 bases in between. Germline V gene data show CDR1 as SGHAT and CDR2 as FQNNGV. This CDR3 comprises 13 residues. This CDR3 reads CASSLRPGNTIYF. In DNA form, the CDR3 reads TGTGCCAGCAGCTTGAGGCCGGGAAACACCATATATTTT.

This clone came up a few times. The J gene is TRBJ2-7, the V gene TRBV7-9; D possibly matches TRBD1 or TRBD2 (5 bases each). This CDR3 has 13 residues. V dropped 8 bases and J dropped 2 bases, with 13 bases sitting between them. Germline V gene data show CDR1 as SEHNR and CDR2 as FQNEAQ (reference sequence). DNA for the CDR3: TGTGCCAGCTCCAGGGAGATCCCCTACGAGCAGTACTTC. Amino acid sequence: CASSREIPYEQYF.